These 32 T cell receptor beta chains came from one sample sequenced in a study of human T cells and chemical hapten exposure. TCRdb re-analysed the RACE reads in MiXCR, keeping a single row per CDR3 protein. Among some 60,000 distinct CDR3 sequences listed, approximately 11% were seen once. Time point indicated: pre-sensitization, week 0. As for treatment: therapeutic diphenylcyclopropenone sensitization with weekly scalp DPC. The sequences come from whole blood, collected in connection with sensitization to the hapten diphenylcyclopropenone (DPC). Receptors originate from a woman in her 40s with alopecia areata. Some clones in this sample may be carry-over from other donors' samples.

This clonotype has at least ten counts. The J gene is TRBJ2-1, the V gene TRBV9; 7 bases match TRBD1. CDR3 length: 15 amino acids. The V gene end was trimmed by 4 bases and the J gene end by 3 bases; junction bases not matched to a gene: 7. From germline, CDR1 is SGDLS and CDR2 YYNGEE. The CDR3 here is CASSLGQFHYNEQFF. DNA for the CDR3: TGTGCCAGCAGCCTGGGACAGTTTCACTACAATGAGCAGTTCTTC.

This clonotype has a count of ten or more. This chain links TRBV6-5 with TRBJ2-4; D is possibly TRBD2 (5 bases). V gave up 5 bases and J gave up 7 bases, with 15 bases separating them. CDR1 is MNHEY, CDR2 SVGAGI, per germline. CDR3 length: 14 amino acids. In DNA, the CDR3 is TGTGCCAGCAGTCGTGGTGCGGGCTCGAACATTCAGTACTTC. Translation gives CASSRGAGSNIQYF.

This rearrangement joins TRBV29-1 to TRBJ1-2; D uncertain. CDR3 length: 11 amino acids. Trimming left V 4 bases short and J 4 bases short, with 7 bases between. The germline V gene encodes CDR1 SQVTM and CDR2 ANQGSEA. CDR3 in amino acids: CSVGEGYGYTF. In DNA form, the CDR3 reads TGCAGCGTTGGAGAGGGCTATGGCTACACCTTC.

This clonotype was recorded many times. The J gene is TRBJ2-5, the V gene TRBV7-9, with 7 bases aligning to TRBD2. V lost 5 bases and J lost 1; bases outside the gene matches: 4. Germline assignment: CDR1 SEHNR and CDR2 FQNEAQ (reference sequence). This CDR3 comprises 14 residues. The CDR3 sequence is CASSPGLVQETQYF. The CDR3 DNA is TGTGCCAGCAGCCCCGGACTAGTCCAAGAGACCCAGTACTTC.

This sequence joins TRBV28 and TRBJ2-7; D not resolved. Germline V lookup: CDR1 MDHEN, CDR2 SYDVKM. This CDR3 has 16 residues. The V gene lost 2 bases and the J gene lost 2 bases, with 16 bases spanning the gap. The CDR3 nucleotides are TGTGCCAGCAGTTTAAGGCGTCTGGCCGCGACCTACGAGCAGTACTTC. Translation gives CASSLRRLAATYEQYF. Using reference TRBV28 and TRBJ2-7 for the parts outside the CDR3, the full variable domain is DVKVTQSSRYLVKRTGEKVFLECVQDMDHENMFWYRQDPGLGLRLIYFSYDVKMKEKGDIPEGYSVSREKKERFSLILESASTNQTSMYLCASSLRRLAATYEQYFGPGTRLTVT.

This chain uses TRBV20-1 with TRBJ2-7, with D possibly being TRBD2 (6 bases). The CDR3 has 13 amino acids. The germline V gene encodes CDR1 DFQATT and CDR2 SNEGSKA (reference sequence). The V end lost 6 bases, the J end lost 5 bases, and 17 bases lay between the germline ends. In nucleotides, the CDR3 is TGCAGTGCCTTCGTCAGTGGGAGGAACGAGCAGTACTTC. This gives the protein CSAFVSGRNEQYF.

The V and J genes are TRBV12-3 or TRBV12-4 and TRBJ1-5, with 8 nucleotides matching TRBD1. Trimming at V came to 6 bases and at J to 0 bases, leaving 16 bases not matched to a gene. CDR3 length equals 19 residues. CDR3 amino acids: CASSSPSLQGGYSNQPQHF. The CDR3 region has the DNA TGTGCCAGCAGCTCCCCGTCGTTACAGGGGGGGTATAGCAATCAGCCCCAGCATTTT.

This clonotype was recorded many times. The chain combines TRBV19 with TRBJ1-1; D not resolved. V lost 5 bases and J lost 1, with 5 bases in between. The CDR3 loop spans 12 amino acids. Per germline, CDR1 LNHDA and CDR2 SQIVND (reference sequence). CDR3 residues: CASSHPNTEAFF. CDR3 DNA: TGTGCCAGTAGTCACCCGAACACTGAAGCTTTCTTT.

V and J are TRBV6-5 and TRBJ1-5; 7 positions agree with TRBD1. The CDR3 sequence is 14 residues long. Germline values: CDR1 MNHEY, CDR2 SVGAGI. Trimming cost V 5 bases and J 5 bases; bases outside gene matches: 6. DNA of the CDR3: TGTGCCAGCAGTCCCAGACAGGGCTATCAGCCCCAGCATTTT. This codes for CASSPRQGYQPQHF.

This clonotype was detected a few times. The chain joins TRBV5-4 to TRBJ2-2; 15 positions agree with TRBD2. The CDR3 runs 18 residues. V trimming: 3 bases; J trimming: 7 bases; junction bases outside the gene matches: 10. Germline V gene sequence: CDR1 SGHNT, CDR2 YYREEE (reference sequence). The DNA for the CDR3 is TGTGCCAGCAGCTCCGGACTAGCGGGAGGGCCCGCGGTCGGGGAGCTGTTTTTT. As protein: CASSSGLAGGPAVGELFF.

The gene calls are TRBV7-3 and TRBJ2-1; weak D call: TRBD1 (5 bases). Germline-derived CDR1 and CDR2 are SGHTA and FQGTGA. The CDR3 contains 15 residues. V dropped 2 bases and J dropped 3 bases, with 11 bases sitting between them. CDR3 sequence (DNA): TGTGCCAGCAGCTTACAGGTCCAGGGCTACAATGAGCAGTTCTTC. As protein: CASSLQVQGYNEQFF. Full variable domain (remainder filled in from reference TRBV7-3 and TRBJ2-1): GAGVSQTPSNKVTEKGKYVELRCDPISGHTALYWYRQSLGQGPEFLIYFQGTGAADDSGLPNDRFFAVRPEGSVSTLKIQRTERGDSAVYLCASSLQVQGYNEQFFGPGTRLTVL.

This rearrangement joins TRBV4-3 to TRBJ2-3, with no clear D. The germline V gene has CDR1 LGHNA and CDR2 YSLEER. V lost 0 bases and J lost 5, with 6 bases in between. The CDR3 contains 13 residues. As DNA, the CDR3 is TGCGCCAGCAGCCAAGATCAGCGAGATACGCAGTATTTT. Translation gives CASSQDQRDTQYF.

This clonotype has at least ten counts. This chain joins TRBV10-3 and TRBJ2-3, with 9 bases lining up with TRBD1. The germline gives CDR1 ENHRY, CDR2 SYGVKD. The junction had 6 bases not matched to a gene; V was cut back by 6 bases and J by 5 bases. The CDR3 has 14 amino acids. As DNA, the CDR3 is TGTGCCATCAGGGAGGGACAGGGTGGAGATACGCAGTATTTT. Protein product: CAIREGQGGDTQYF.

The chain joins TRBV6-2 or TRBV6-3 to TRBJ1-1, with D perhaps matching TRBD1 (6 bases). The ends were cut back, 7 bases at V and 4 bases at J, with 16 bases in the middle. The CDR3 is 14 amino acids. Per germline, CDR1 MNHEY and CDR2 SVGEGT. CDR3 DNA: TGTGCCAGCAAGGGGGGCCCGGTTATCACTGAAGCTTTCTTT. Encoded protein: CASKGGPVITEAFF.

The J gene is TRBJ2-7, the V gene TRBV5-1; 8 bases line up with TRBD1. V was pared by 0 bases and J by 4 bases, with 3 bases of the junction left unmatched. In germline, CDR1 is SGHRS, CDR2 YFSETQ. This CDR3 has 14 amino acids. CDR3 DNA sequence: TGCGCCAGCAGCTTGGGGACAGGGTGGTACGAGCAGTACTTC. It yields the protein CASSLGTGWYEQYF.

Here the CDR3 DNA reads TGTGCCAGCAGTTCCCCAGGAACCGCGGCCGGGGAGCTGTTTTTT. Its translation is CASSSPGTAAGELFF. The V and J genes are TRBV6-6 and TRBJ2-2; D uncertain. Germline-derived CDR1 and CDR2 are MNHNY and SVGAGI (reference sequence). V lost 4 bases to trimming and J lost 6 bases, with 15 bases between them. The CDR3 totals 15 residues.

This clonotype was recorded a few times. This rearrangement joins TRBV20-1 to TRBJ2-2, with 7 bases aligning to TRBD1. Germline values: CDR1 DFQATT, CDR2 SNEGSKA (reference sequence). The CDR3 has 14 amino acids. Trimming removed 3 bases from V and 3 bases from J; junction bases left unmatched: 4. Here the CDR3 DNA reads TGCAGTGCTAGCCCGGGACAGTACACCGGGGAGCTGTTTTTT. It translates to CSASPGQYTGELFF.

This clonotype was recorded at least ten times. This chain uses TRBV2 with TRBJ2-2; a possible D gene is TRBD2 (5 bases). With 4 bases removed from V and 2 bases from J, the gap between germline ends came to 8 bases. The germline CDR1 and CDR2 sequences are SNHLY and FYNNEI. This CDR3 spans 14 amino acids. CDR3 in amino acids: CASSATSNTGELFF. CDR3 in DNA: TGTGCCAGCAGTGCTACTAGTAACACCGGGGAGCTGTTTTTT.

This clonotype was found many times. This sequence joins TRBV7-2 and TRBJ2-3; D may be TRBD1 (6 bases). Germline V lookup: CDR1 SGHTA, CDR2 FQGNSA. V was shortened by 5 bases and J by 1 base, with 13 bases between the two germline ends. The CDR3 sequence is 15 residues long. CDR3 in amino acids: CASSPDSLGTDTQYF. The CDR3 DNA reads as TGTGCCAGCAGCCCGGACAGCCTGGGCACAGATACGCAGTATTTT.

This clonotype came up a few times. The chain carries TRBV5-4 and TRBJ2-1; D is ambiguous. Germline V gives CDR1 SGHNT, CDR2 YYREEE (reference sequence). The CDR3 is made up of 13 amino acids. Trimming pared 1 base from V and 4 bases from J, leaving 6 bases between. The CDR3 reads CASSLRNYNEQFF. CDR3 DNA: TGTGCCAGCAGCTTGAGAAATTACAATGAGCAGTTCTTC.

This clonotype was detected a few times. This chain connects TRBV11-2 to TRBJ2-1, with unresolved D. Germline values: CDR1 SGHAT, CDR2 FQNNGV. This CDR3 comprises 12 residues. V lost 6 bases to trimming and J lost 6 bases, with 9 bases between them. The CDR3, as DNA: TGTGCCAGCAGAGAATTTCCCAATGAGCAGTTCTTC. As protein: CASREFPNEQFF.

The chain links TRBV29-1 to TRBJ2-1, with 7 nucleotides matching TRBD2. After removal of 4 bases from V and 7 bases from J, the junction contained 13 bases not matched to a gene. Germline values: CDR1 SQVTM, CDR2 ANQGSEA. This CDR3 region has 15 residues. CDR3 region: CSVAIVLGGINEQFF. The CDR3 DNA sequence: TGCAGCGTTGCTATCGTCTTGGGAGGGATTAATGAGCAGTTCTTC.

The CDR3 reads CASSWASDQETQYF. CDR3 in DNA: TGTGCCAGCAGTTGGGCTAGCGACCAAGAGACCCAGTACTTC. The gene calls are TRBV27 and TRBJ2-5, with D possibly TRBD2 on 6 matching bases. The ends were cut back, 4 bases at V and 0 bases at J, with 9 bases in the middle. The length of the CDR3 is 14 residues. Per the germline V gene, CDR1 is MNHEY and CDR2 is SMNVEV (reference sequence).

This clonotype was found many times. This chain connects TRBV28 to TRBJ1-1, with TRBD1 matching 11 bases. Germline V gene sequence: CDR1 MDHEN, CDR2 SYDVKM. The CDR3 is 13 amino acids. Trimming removed 7 bases from V and 5 bases from J; junction bases left unmatched: 3. CDR3 loop: CASKGQGATEAFF. The CDR3 bases are TGTGCCAGCAAAGGACAGGGGGCGACTGAAGCTTTCTTT.

The sample holds many counts of this clonotype. The chain uses TRBV20-1 and TRBJ1-2, with 8 nucleotides matching TRBD1. Germline CDR1 DFQATT, CDR2 SNEGSKA (reference sequence). The J segment lost 8 bases and the V segment lost 4 bases, leaving 6 bases of the junction unmatched. The CDR3 totals 12 residues. The CDR3 DNA reads TGCAGTGCTATGGGGGACAGGCCGGGCTACACCTTC. This gives the protein CSAMGDRPGYTF.

CDR3 region: CASHQGSSYEQYF. The CDR3 region has the DNA TGTGCCAGCCACCAGGGAAGCTCCTACGAGCAGTACTTC. The chain joins TRBV6-5 to TRBJ2-7; D perhaps matches TRBD1 (5 bases). Germline CDR1 and CDR2: MNHEY and SVGAGI. V dropped 8 bases and J dropped 0 bases, with 11 bases sitting between them. CDR3 length: 13 residues.

This clonotype was counted at least ten times. The chain uses TRBV12-3 or TRBV12-4 and TRBJ2-7; TRBD1 is a possible D gene (6 bases). The ends were cut back, 5 bases at V and 3 bases at J, with 11 bases in the middle. The CDR3 extends over 13 amino acids. CDR3 protein: CASSPDSNYEQYF. CDR3 coding DNA: TGTGCCAGCAGTCCGGACAGTAACTACGAGCAGTACTTC.

This clonotype showed up just a few times. V usage is TRBV30 and J usage is TRBJ1-2, with D possibly matching TRBD1 (6 bases). The CDR3 sequence is 15 residues long. V shed 0 bases and J shed 7 bases, with 18 bases lying between them. Looked up from germline, CDR1 is GTSNPN and CDR2 is SVGIG (reference sequence). DNA of the CDR3: TGTGCCTGGAGTGTATGGGCAGGGGAAACGGGTGGCTACACCTTC. It specifies CAWSVWAGETGGYTF.

For the CDR3, the DNA is TGTGCCATCAGAGGGGCAGCAGATACGCAGTATTTT. Its protein is CAIRGAADTQYF. The chain is built from TRBV10-3 and TRBJ2-3; the D gene is possibly TRBD1 (5 bases). The CDR3 is 12 amino acids. Germline V CDR1 and CDR2: ENHRY, SYGVKD. With 6 bases removed from V and 4 bases from J, the gap between germline ends came to 8 bases.

This clonotype turned up a few times. The CDR3 loop is CASSPDRTRGQFF. The CDR3 DNA is TGTGCCAGCAGCCCCGACAGGACCCGGGGGCAGTTCTTC. The J gene is TRBJ2-1, the V gene TRBV27, with D possibly being TRBD1 (6 bases). The CDR3 is 13 residues long. Per the germline V gene, CDR1 is MNHEY and CDR2 is SMNVEV (reference sequence). Deletions cut 6 bases from V and 12 bases from J, with 18 bases between.

This clonotype was found a few times. The genes are TRBV6-2 or TRBV6-3 and TRBJ2-7, with D possibly matching TRBD2 (5 bases). The CDR3 is made up of 14 amino acids. V was shortened by 6 bases and J by 6 bases, with 18 bases between the two germline ends. Germline V CDR1 and CDR2: MNHEY, SVGEGT. The CDR3, as DNA: TGTGCCAGCAGAGGAGGCGCAGATGGCGGCGAGCAGTACTTC. This sequence encodes CASRGGADGGEQYF.

The rearrangement links TRBV20-1 to TRBJ2-7, with unresolved D. CDR1 DFQATT and CDR2 SNEGSKA come from the germline V gene (reference sequence). This CDR3 spans 11 amino acids. With 3 bases removed from V and 5 bases from J, the gap between germline ends came to 8 bases. The CDR3 DNA reads as TGCAGTGCTAGGCGTCTTGACGAGCAGTACTTC. This gives the protein CSARRLDEQYF.